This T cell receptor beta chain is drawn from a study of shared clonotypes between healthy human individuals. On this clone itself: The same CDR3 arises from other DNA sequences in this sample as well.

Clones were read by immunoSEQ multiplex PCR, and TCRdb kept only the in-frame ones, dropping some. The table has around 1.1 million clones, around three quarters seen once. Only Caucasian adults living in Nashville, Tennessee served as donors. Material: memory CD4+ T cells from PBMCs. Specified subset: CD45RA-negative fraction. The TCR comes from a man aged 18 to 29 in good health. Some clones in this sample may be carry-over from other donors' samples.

CDR3 amino acids: CASSVGGGYGYTF. In DNA, the CDR3 is TGTGCCAGCAGCGTTGGGGGCGGCTATGGCTACACCTTC. V and J are TRBV9 and TRBJ1-2; a weak D match, TRBD1 (6 bases). V was cut by 2 bases and J by 4 bases, with 9 bases left in between. The germline gives CDR1 SGDLS, CDR2 YYNGEE. The CDR3 length is 13 residues.